Following are 11 T cell receptor beta chains from one sample sequenced in a study of identifying expanded T cells in peripheral blood. The table came from immunoSEQ multiplex PCR; TCRdb's copy has only in-frame clones and leaves some out. The sample contains 70,000 to 100,000 clones, about 90% of which appear only once. The specimen was blood. These receptors originate from a person aged 18 to 75 in good health.

The V and J genes are TRBV2 and TRBJ1-1; tentative D call: TRBD1 (6 bases). CDR1 and CDR2 (germline): SNHLY, FYNNEI. Between the trimmed V and J ends, which lost 6 bases and 5 bases, there was a span of 16 bases. The CDR3 runs to 14 residues. DNA of the CDR3: TGTGCCAGCAGAAGGACAGAATCTTCTACTGAAGCTTTCTTT. This encodes CASRRTESSTEAFF.

Comments on this clone: Other nucleotide sequences in the sample specify the same CDR3. The V gene is TRBV9, the J gene TRBJ2-1; weak D call: TRBD2 (6 bases). CDR3 size: 14 residues. Germline V gene sequence: CDR1 SGDLS, CDR2 YYNGEE. The ends were cut back, 2 bases at V and 0 bases at J, with 6 bases in the middle. Here the CDR3 DNA reads TGTGCCAGCAGCGTCGGGAGCTCCTACAATGAGCAGTTCTTC. Translated, it gives CASSVGSSYNEQFF.

The DNA of the CDR3 is TGTGCCAGCATAAGGACTAGCGGGGGAGGGGAGACCCAGTACTTC. This translates into CASIRTSGGGETQYF. The V gene is TRBV2, the J gene TRBJ2-5; 13 bases align to TRBD2. The CDR3 runs 15 residues. V was clipped by 7 bases and J by 5 bases; unmatched bases: 7. The germline CDR1 and CDR2 sequences are SNHLY and FYNNEI.

The rearrangement uses TRBV4-3 and TRBJ2-1, with 7 bases lining up with TRBD2. With V trimmed by 1 base and J by 9 bases, 0 bases remained unmatched. The CDR3 sequence is 12 residues long. Germline V gives CDR1 LGHNA, CDR2 YSLEER. For the CDR3, the DNA is TGCGCCAGCAGCCAAGGGGAGGGTGAGCAGTTCTTC. Encoded protein: CASSQGEGEQFF.

The chain carries TRBV5-1 and TRBJ2-4; D gene ambiguous. Germline CDR1 reads SGHRS; CDR2 reads YFSETQ. The V end was cut by 0 bases, the J end by 0 bases, with 4 bases between. This CDR3 spans 14 amino acids. The CDR3 DNA sequence: TGCGCCAGCAGCTTGGGCGAAGCCAAAAACATTCAGTACTTC. It is translated as CASSLGEAKNIQYF. Together with reference TRBV5-1 and TRBJ2-4, the CDR3 gives the full variable domain: KAGVTQTPRYLIKTRGQQVTLSCSPISGHRSVSWYQQTPGQGLQFLFEYFSETQRNKGNFPGRFSGRQFSNSRSEMNVSTLELGDSALYLCASSLGEAKNIQYFGAGTRLSVL.

This chain connects TRBV11-2 to TRBJ1-5; D gene unclear. The CDR3 has 13 residues. Germline CDR1 SGHAT, CDR2 FQNNGV. Trimming left V 9 bases short and J 7 bases short, with 16 bases between. CDR3 residues: CASTDWSSQPQHF. CDR3 sequence (DNA): TGTGCCAGTACGGACTGGAGCTCCCAGCCCCAGCATTTT.

This clone was seen more than once but under ten times. The gene calls are TRBV30 and TRBJ1-1, with D tentatively TRBD1 (5 bases). Germline V gene data show CDR1 as GTSNPN and CDR2 as SVGIG (reference sequence). The V and J ends lost 2 bases and 11 bases respectively, with 18 bases between them. The CDR3 totals 13 residues. The CDR3 protein is CAWSRGTAPYAFF. DNA for the CDR3: TGTGCCTGGAGTAGAGGGACTGCGCCGTATGCTTTCTTT.

The chain employs TRBV7-2 and TRBJ1-2, with D perhaps TRBD1 (5 bases). This CDR3 is 13 amino acids long. Germline V lookup: CDR1 SGHTA, CDR2 FQGNSA. The ends were cut back, 4 bases at V and 6 bases at J, with 12 bases in the middle. CDR3 DNA: TGTGCCAGCAGCTCACGACAGCTCAATGGCTACACCTTC. Translated: CASSSRQLNGYTF.

The V gene is TRBV7-2, the J gene TRBJ2-3; 12 bases are shared with TRBD1. The CDR3 has 16 residues. The ends lost 6 bases at V and 5 bases at J; junction bases unmatched: 9. Germline loops: CDR1 SGHTA, CDR2 FQGNSA. This CDR3 reads CASSTGDRGRIDTQYF. Here the CDR3 DNA reads TGTGCCAGCAGTACTGGGGACAGGGGGCGAATAGATACGCAGTATTTT.

The chain combines TRBV29-1 with TRBJ2-1; TRBD1 is a possible D gene (6 bases). The CDR3 has 13 amino acids. The germline V gene encodes CDR1 SQVTM and CDR2 ANQGSEA. Trimming took off 6 bases at V and 2 bases at J, with 11 bases between the two ends. The DNA for the CDR3 is TGCAGCGTAGGGACACGAACCTACAATGAGCAGTTCTTC. Protein sequence: CSVGTRTYNEQFF.

This clone was recorded once. The chain has TRBV28 and TRBJ1-1; perhaps TRBD1 as D (5 bases). Germline V gene lookup returns CDR1 MDHEN and CDR2 SYDVKM. This CDR3 is 11 amino acids long. V lost 8 bases and J 1 base, leaving 5 bases between the germline ends. The CDR3 region has the DNA TGTGCCAGCCAGGGGAACACTGAAGCTTTCTTT. This gives the protein CASQGNTEAFF.